The 5 T cell receptor beta chains presented below share a single source sample, sequenced in a study of cytomegalovirus exposure and HLA in healthy donors. Both 60 Vbeta primers and 13 Jbeta primers went into the PCR. Generated by immunoSEQ multiplex PCR, the TCRdb table keeps only in-frame clones and is missing some. Of roughly 69,000 clones detected, around 70% appear once; the ten largest clones hold 11% to 15%. Material for sequencing was PBMCs. Receptors were obtained from a male donor in good health and CMV-seropositive.

This clone is a singleton in its sample. The chain is built from TRBV5-4 and TRBJ2-3, with D perhaps TRBD2 (6 bases). This CDR3 region has 12 residues. V lost 4 bases and J lost 10, with 13 bases in between. In germline, CDR1 is SGHNT, CDR2 YYREEE (reference sequence). This CDR3 reads CASSADRGAQYF. The CDR3 DNA reads as TGTGCCAGCAGCGCAGACCGCGGGGCGCAGTATTTT.

The chain is built from TRBV18 and TRBJ1-2, with D possibly being TRBD1 (6 bases). Germline V lookup: CDR1 KGHSH, CDR2 LQKENI. V gave up 3 bases and J gave up 5 bases, with 13 bases separating them. The CDR3 has 14 residues. The chain's CDR3 is CASSPKTGYYGYTF. Written as DNA, the CDR3 is TGTGCCAGCTCACCCAAGACAGGTTATTATGGCTACACCTTC.

The chain recombines TRBV19 with TRBJ2-6, with 9 bases matching TRBD1. Germline trimming cut 4 bases from V and 0 bases from J; bases unmatched to any gene: 13. The germline gives CDR1 LNHDA, CDR2 SQIVND (reference sequence). The CDR3 sequence is 20 residues long. The CDR3 loop is CASSTPSVGQGYSGANVLTF. The DNA for the CDR3 is TGTGCCAGTAGTACTCCCTCCGTGGGACAGGGATACTCTGGGGCCAACGTCCTGACTTTC.

The DNA for the CDR3 is TGTGCCAGTAGTATAGGGGACGGGGGGGCCGGAAACATTCAGTACTTC. Protein sequence: CASSIGDGGAGNIQYF. The genes are TRBV19 and TRBJ2-4, with TRBD2 matching over 8 bases. V trimming: 1 base; J trimming: 6 bases; junction bases outside the gene matches: 8. The CDR3 runs to 16 residues. CDR1 and CDR2 from the germline V gene are LNHDA and SQIVND (reference sequence).

The rearrangement joins TRBV7-9 to TRBJ2-7; tentative D call: TRBD2 (5 bases). Trimming stripped 0 bases from V and 4 bases from J, with 10 bases between. The CDR3 length is 14 residues. The V gene's germline CDR1 is SEHNR and CDR2 FQNEAQ (reference sequence). CDR3 in amino acids: CASSLAGSRYEQYF. Here the CDR3 DNA reads TGTGCCAGCAGCTTAGCGGGGAGTAGGTACGAGCAGTACTTC.